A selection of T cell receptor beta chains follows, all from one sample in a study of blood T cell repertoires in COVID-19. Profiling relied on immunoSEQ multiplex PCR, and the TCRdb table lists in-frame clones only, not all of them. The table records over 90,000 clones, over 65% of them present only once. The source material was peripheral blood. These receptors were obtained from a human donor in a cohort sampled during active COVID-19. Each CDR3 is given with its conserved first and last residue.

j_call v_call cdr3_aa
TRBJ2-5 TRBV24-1 CATSDLLARYQETQYF
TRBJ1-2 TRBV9 CASSASGTPGYTF
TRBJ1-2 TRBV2 CASSSFGSGNNYGYTF
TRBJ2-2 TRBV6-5 CASRTFGTNTGELFF
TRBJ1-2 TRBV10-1 CASSGDRGSYGYTF
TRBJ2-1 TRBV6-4 CASSALPVTGDNEQFF
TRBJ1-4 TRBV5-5 CASSLGGQGGEKLFF
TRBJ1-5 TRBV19 CASKGGQVGNQPQHF
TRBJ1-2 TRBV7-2 CASSPSRGGGYGYTF
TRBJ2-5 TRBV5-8 CASSPGGNPETQYF
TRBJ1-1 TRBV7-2 CASSLYSLNTEAFF
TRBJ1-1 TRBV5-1 CASSLAGQGAGTEAFF
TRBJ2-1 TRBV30 CAWGASGGYNEQFF
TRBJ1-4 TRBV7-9 CASSTGTGDEKLFF
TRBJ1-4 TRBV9 CASSAGGGNEKLFF
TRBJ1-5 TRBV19 CASHDRGGQPQHF
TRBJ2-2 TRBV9 CASSSSGNTGELFF
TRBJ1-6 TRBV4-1 CASSQTGVRSPLHF
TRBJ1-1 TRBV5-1 CASSLLGILNTEAFF
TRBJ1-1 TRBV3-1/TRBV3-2 CASSQFQGNTEAFF
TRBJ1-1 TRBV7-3 CATSQGQRDTEAFF
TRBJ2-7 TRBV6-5 CASSLHRGLGEQYF